One sample yielded the 26 T cell receptor beta chains listed below, sequenced in a study of human T cells and chemical hapten exposure. The time point here: pre-sensitization, week 0. Treatment described: therapeutic diphenylcyclopropenone sensitization with weekly scalp DPC. TCRdb recomputed calls from the RACE reads with MiXCR, one row per CDR3 protein. The top ten hold around 1.2% of the sample, which has approximately 260,000 distinct CDR3 sequences, approximately 7.5% seen once. Source: whole blood, taken in connection with sensitization to the hapten diphenylcyclopropenone (DPC). The receptor source for this set is a man younger than 35 with alopecia areata. Some clones in this sample may be carry-over from other donors' samples.

The genes are TRBV20-1 and TRBJ2-3, with D possibly TRBD1 on 6 matching bases. Germline V lookup: CDR1 DFQATT, CDR2 SNEGSKA (reference sequence). The CDR3 covers 13 residues. The V end was cut by 4 bases, the J end by 6 bases, with 14 bases between. The CDR3, as DNA: TGCAGTGCTAAAACACAGGGATCGGATACGCAGTATTTT. Amino acid sequence: CSAKTQGSDTQYF.

The rearrangement uses TRBV6-6 and TRBJ1-2, with 8 nucleotides matching TRBD1. The CDR3 spans 12 residues. J gave up 6 bases and V 6 bases, and 3 bases lay outside the gene matches. Germline V gene sequence: CDR1 MNHNY, CDR2 SVGAGI (reference sequence). CDR3 sequence: CASRPGGDGYTF. The CDR3 region has the DNA TGTGCCAGCAGACCAGGGGGCGATGGCTACACCTTC.

This clonotype has just a few counts. This chain uses TRBV7-2 with TRBJ1-2, with D possibly TRBD1 on 6 matching bases. V gave up 4 bases and J gave up 2 bases, with 14 bases separating them. CDR1 and CDR2 from the germline V gene are SGHTA and FQGNSA. The CDR3 loop spans 15 amino acids. CDR3 in amino acids: CASSSQGTTNYGYTF. The CDR3 DNA reads as TGTGCCAGCAGCTCCCAGGGGACTACGAACTATGGCTACACCTTC.

The CDR3 bases are TGTGCCAGCAGCGTAGGACTAGCCACAGATACGCAGTATTTT. Translated: CASSVGLATDTQYF. V is TRBV9 and J is TRBJ2-3; 7 bases match TRBD2. V lost 0 bases and J lost 2; bases outside the gene matches: 0. Germline V CDR1 and CDR2: SGDLS, YYNGEE. This CDR3 comprises 14 residues.

This clonotype was detected only once. The rearrangement uses TRBV6-5 and TRBJ2-2; a weak D match, TRBD2 (5 bases). The CDR3 consists of 13 residues. Germline CDR1 is MNHEY and CDR2 is SVGAGI. V was clipped by 7 bases and J by 7 bases, with 13 bases between them. CDR3 nucleotides: TGTGCCAGCACCTGGGCTAGCAACGGGGAGCTGTTTTTT. As protein: CASTWASNGELFF.

The chain carries TRBV6-2 or TRBV6-3 and TRBJ1-5; 9 nucleotides match TRBD1. The CDR3 runs 15 residues. Germline values: CDR1 MNHEY, CDR2 SVGEGT. Germline trimming cut 10 bases from V and 0 bases from J; bases unmatched to any gene: 7. Here the CDR3 reads CATAGTGYSNQPQHF. CDR3 sequence (DNA): TGTGCCACCGCCGGGACAGGGTATAGCAATCAGCCCCAGCATTTT.

In its sample, this clonotype was seen a few times. The rearrangement uses TRBV2 and TRBJ2-2, with 7 positions matching TRBD1. Germline V gene lookup returns CDR1 SNHLY and CDR2 FYNNEI. Trimming cost V 6 bases and J 7 bases; bases outside gene matches: 5. This CDR3 has 13 amino acids. CDR3 sequence (DNA): TGTGCCAGCAGGGAACAGGGGCTCGGGGAGCTGTTTTTT. Translation: CASREQGLGELFF.

A few counts support this clonotype. The V and J genes are TRBV6-6 and TRBJ2-7, with D unclear. Per germline, CDR1 MNHNY and CDR2 SVGAGI (reference sequence). The CDR3 runs to 11 residues. The V and J ends lost 8 bases and 3 bases respectively, with 8 bases between them. The CDR3 coding sequence is TGTGCCAGCTCTACCAACTACGAGCAGTACTTC. The encoded protein is CASSTNYEQYF.

Only a few counts were recorded for this clonotype. V usage is TRBV7-2 and J usage is TRBJ1-2; D not certain. In germline, CDR1 is SGHTA, CDR2 FQGNSA. The CDR3 totals 15 residues. V dropped 2 bases and J dropped 0 bases, with 10 bases sitting between them. The CDR3 loop is CASSLRSGANYGYTF. The DNA of the CDR3 is TGTGCCAGCAGCTTAAGGTCAGGAGCTAACTATGGCTACACCTTC.

The sample holds a few counts of this clonotype. The chain has TRBV7-9 and TRBJ1-1, with TRBD1 as a possible D gene (5 bases). The CDR3 sequence is 11 residues long. Trimming stripped 4 bases from V and 7 bases from J, with 7 bases between. Looked up from germline, CDR1 is SEHNR and CDR2 is FQNEAQ (reference sequence). The CDR3 coding sequence is TGTGCCAGCAGCTCAGGGATTGAAGCTTTCTTT. Protein product: CASSSGIEAFF.

This chain links TRBV20-1 with TRBJ2-7, with D perhaps matching TRBD2 (6 bases). This CDR3 is 11 amino acids long. Germline loops: CDR1 DFQATT, CDR2 SNEGSKA (reference sequence). The CDR3 spells CSRLVSYEQYF. The CDR3 coding sequence is TGCAGCCGACTAGTTTCCTACGAGCAGTACTTC.

The rearrangement links TRBV29-1 to TRBJ1-1; unclear D gene. Germline V gene sequence: CDR1 SQVTM, CDR2 ANQGSEA. V lost 3 bases and J lost 1, with 9 bases in between. This CDR3 spans 13 amino acids. The CDR3 region has the DNA TGCAGCGTTGAGGGCCAGCCGAACACTGAAGCTTTCTTT. It is translated as CSVEGQPNTEAFF. The variable domain in full, completed from reference TRBV29-1 and TRBJ1-1, reads SAVISQKPSRDICQRGTSLTIQCQVDSQVTMMFWYRQQPGQSLTLIATANQGSEATYESGFVIDKFPISRPNLTFSTLTVSNMSPEDSSIYLCSVEGQPNTEAFFGQGTRLTVV.

In this sample, this clonotype turned up a few times. This sequence joins TRBV24-1 and TRBJ2-1; 8 bases align to TRBD1. Per the germline V gene, CDR1 is KGHDR and CDR2 is SFDVKD. The CDR3 has 13 residues. The J segment lost 12 bases and the V segment lost 4 bases, leaving 7 bases of the junction unmatched. The CDR3 sequence is CATSESQGAGQFF. The DNA of the CDR3 is TGTGCCACCAGTGAGAGCCAGGGGGCCGGGCAGTTCTTC.

This chain joins TRBV7-6 and TRBJ2-1; maybe TRBD2 (5 bases). The CDR3 loop spans 17 amino acids. V was shortened by 5 bases and J by 0 bases, with 17 bases between the two germline ends. Germline loops: CDR1 SGHVS, CDR2 FNYEAQ. The CDR3 reads CASSPTTSGSSYNEQFF. The DNA for the CDR3 is TGTGCCAGCAGCCCTACCACCAGTGGGAGCTCCTACAATGAGCAGTTCTTC.

This clonotype was detected a few times. The chain carries TRBV10-3 and TRBJ1-2; unclear D gene. Trimming took off 5 bases at V and 4 bases at J, with 14 bases between the two ends. The CDR3 covers 14 residues. Germline V gene lookup returns CDR1 ENHRY and CDR2 SYGVKD. This CDR3 reads CAISSPVLFYGYTF. The CDR3 nucleotides read TGTGCCATCAGTTCCCCCGTGCTCTTCTATGGCTACACCTTC.

This clonotype came up many times. This chain links TRBV27 with TRBJ2-7; perhaps TRBD1 as D (6 bases). Trimming cost V 6 bases and J 0 bases, with 15 bases left between them. CDR3 size: 15 residues. Germline values: CDR1 MNHEY, CDR2 SMNVEV (reference sequence). As DNA, the CDR3 is TGTGCCAGCAGACAGGGAACTTTATACTCCTACGAGCAGTACTTC. Translation: CASRQGTLYSYEQYF.

The CDR3 DNA reads TGTGCCAGCAGTGACCTAGCGGGGCCTCTGACCGGGGAGCTGTTTTTT. This translates into CASSDLAGPLTGELFF. This chain uses TRBV25-1 with TRBJ2-2; 9 bases line up with TRBD2. CDR3 size: 16 residues. V lost 3 bases to trimming and J lost 5 bases; unmatched junction nucleotides: 7. Per germline, CDR1 MGHDK and CDR2 SYGVNS.

This clonotype turned up a few times. The chain carries TRBV10-3 and TRBJ2-5; 8 nucleotides line up with TRBD1. Trimming removed 8 bases from V and 6 bases from J; junction bases left unmatched: 8. CDR3 length: 13 residues. Germline V CDR1 and CDR2: ENHRY, SYGVKD. The CDR3 here is CAISGQGTQTQYF. In DNA, the CDR3 is TGTGCCATCTCAGGACAGGGAACGCAGACCCAGTACTTC.

This clonotype was counted a few times. V is TRBV12-3 or TRBV12-4 and J is TRBJ2-5; tentative D call: TRBD2 (5 bases). The CDR3 spans 13 residues. The V and J ends lost 6 bases and 2 bases respectively, with 10 bases between them. CDR3 DNA: TGTGCCAGCAGATGGAGCGGACAAGAGACCCAGTACTTC. This gives the protein CASRWSGQETQYF.

The sample holds a few counts of this clonotype. The V and J genes are TRBV4-1 and TRBJ1-6; TRBD1 matches at 8 bases. The junction had 5 bases not matched to a gene; V was cut back by 3 bases and J by 4 bases. The CDR3 loop spans 16 amino acids. From germline, CDR1 is MGHRA and CDR2 YSYEKL. CDR3 in amino acids: CASSHGQGSYNSPLHF. Here the CDR3 DNA reads TGCGCCAGCAGCCACGGACAGGGAAGTTATAATTCACCCCTCCACTTT.

V is TRBV7-6 and J is TRBJ2-6; no definite D call. Germline CDR1 SGHVS, CDR2 FNYEAQ. The ends were cut back, 4 bases at V and 1 base at J, with 11 bases in the middle. This CDR3 spans 16 amino acids. CDR3 sequence: CASSWVVPSGANVLTF. Here the CDR3 DNA reads TGTGCCAGCAGCTGGGTTGTTCCTTCTGGGGCCAACGTCCTGACTTTC.

The table lists this clonotype with many counts. Sequence at one end of the junction differs from germline and may be a read error. The J gene is TRBJ1-1, the V gene TRBV5-1; D is ambiguous. The CDR3 sequence is 13 residues long. Germline V CDR1 and CDR2: SGHRS, YFSETQ. This CDR3 reads CASSAELNTEAFF. The DNA for the CDR3 is TGTGCCAGCAGCGCCGAATTGAACACTGAAGCTTTCTTT.

This clonotype appeared many times. This CDR3 is CASSRGGTGNQPQHF. The CDR3 region has the DNA TGTGCCAGCAGCCGCGGCGGGACCGGCAATCAGCCCCAGCATTTT. The chain combines TRBV7-9 with TRBJ1-5, with D perhaps matching TRBD1 (5 bases). Germline CDR1 reads SEHNR; CDR2 reads FQNEAQ (reference sequence). V lost 5 bases and J 2 bases, leaving 13 bases between the germline ends. The CDR3 spans 15 residues. Supplemented by reference TRBV7-9 and TRBJ1-5, the full variable domain reads DTGVSQNPRHKITKRGQNVTFRCDPISEHNRLYWYRQTLGQGPEFLTYFQNEAQLEKSRLLSDRFSAERPKGSFSTLEIQRTEQGDSAMYLCASSRGGTGNQPQHFGDGTRLSIL.

This clonotype has ten or more counts. The chain joins TRBV12-3 or TRBV12-4 to TRBJ1-1; D possibly corresponds to TRBD1 (5 bases). The CDR3 runs to 14 residues. The V and J ends lost 4 bases and 4 bases respectively, with 13 bases between them. As DNA, the CDR3 is TGTGCCAGCAGTTGGGGGGACGGACCCACTGAAGCTTTCTTT. Translation: CASSWGDGPTEAFF.

This clonotype was counted many times. The chain carries TRBV5-1 and TRBJ1-3; D uncertain. The length of the CDR3 is 12 residues. The germline gives CDR1 SGHRS, CDR2 YFSETQ. V dropped 0 bases and J dropped 4 bases, with 2 bases sitting between them. CDR3 DNA: TGCGCCAGCAGCTTGGACGGAAACACCATATATTTT. This encodes CASSLDGNTIYF.

This chain joins TRBV7-2 and TRBJ1-5; D remains ambiguous. CDR1 is SGHTA, CDR2 FQGNSA, per germline. The CDR3 runs 12 residues. V was clipped by 3 bases and J by 5 bases, with 5 bases between them. CDR3 sequence reads: CASSFVDQPQHF. The CDR3 DNA reads as TGTGCCAGCAGCTTTGTGGATCAGCCCCAGCATTTT.